These T cell receptor beta chains were read from a single sample in a study of blood T cell repertoires in COVID-19. Data came from immunoSEQ multiplex PCR; TCRdb stores just in-frame clones and leaves some out. The table lists about 20,000 clones, 80% to 90% of them singletons. The sample was peripheral blood. These receptors originate from a human donor with active COVID-19. The donor label of this sample is uncertain. CDR3s include the opening cysteine and the closing phenylalanine or tryptophan. The order of the fields is J gene, D gene, clone size, V gene, CDR3 DNA, CDR3 protein. D genes are given only for firm matches. Some rows have no size entry. The others give once, few or many, or a class for an expanded clone.

j_gene: TRBJ2-3
d_gene: TRBD1
abundance: -
v_gene: TRBV5-1
CDR3nt: TGCGCCAGCAGCTCTGGAAGGGGACAGTTCACAGATACGCAGTATTTT
CDR3aa: CASSSGRGQFTDTQYF

j_gene: TRBJ2-4
d_gene: TRBD1
abundance: -
v_gene: TRBV6-5
CDR3nt: TGTGCCAGCAGACAGGGGGGAGACATTCAGTACTTC
CDR3aa: CASRQGGDIQYF

j_gene: TRBJ2-1
d_gene: TRBD1
abundance: once
v_gene: TRBV10-3
CDR3nt: TGTGCCATCAGTGATAGGACAGGGGGGGATGAGCAGTTCTTC
CDR3aa: CAISDRTGGDEQFF

j_gene: TRBJ2-3
d_gene: -
abundance: -
v_gene: TRBV27
CDR3nt: TGTGCCAGCAGTCGGGACTTCTCGGGATCTGCAGATACGCAGTATTTT
CDR3aa: CASSRDFSGSADTQYF

j_gene: TRBJ2-3
d_gene: TRBD1
abundance: -
v_gene: TRBV7-3
CDR3nt: TGTGCCAGCAGCTCGGGGACAGGGGGCCGAGGTACGCAGTATTTT
CDR3aa: CASSSGTGGRGTQYF

j_gene: TRBJ2-1
d_gene: TRBD2
abundance: -
v_gene: TRBV6-5
CDR3nt: TGTGCCAGCAGTAAGCAGCGGGGCTCCTACAATGAGCAGTTCTTC
CDR3aa: CASSKQRGSYNEQFF

j_gene: TRBJ2-1
d_gene: TRBD2
abundance: -
v_gene: TRBV6-5
CDR3nt: TGTGCCAGCACATCCGGGACTAGCGGGAGCAATGAGCAGTTCTTC
CDR3aa: CASTSGTSGSNEQFF

j_gene: TRBJ2-3
d_gene: -
abundance: -
v_gene: TRBV2
CDR3nt: TGTGCCAGCAGTGAACCCCACCAGGATACGCAGTATTTT
CDR3aa: CASSEPHQDTQYF

j_gene: TRBJ1-3
d_gene: TRBD1
abundance: -
v_gene: TRBV25-1
CDR3nt: TGTGCCAGCAGTGAATTTGGGACAGAAGTGGGAAACACCATATATTTT
CDR3aa: CASSEFGTEVGNTIYF

j_gene: TRBJ1-1
d_gene: TRBD1
abundance: -
v_gene: TRBV29-1
CDR3nt: TGCAGCGTGGTGACAGGGTCTGAAGCTTTCTTT
CDR3aa: CSVVTGSEAFF

j_gene: TRBJ1-2
d_gene: -
abundance: -
v_gene: TRBV7-2
CDR3nt: TGTGCCAGCAGCTTACTCGGGAACTATGGCTACACCTTC
CDR3aa: CASSLLGNYGYTF

j_gene: TRBJ2-7
d_gene: -
abundance: few
v_gene: TRBV7-2
CDR3nt: TGTGCCAGCAGCACTGAAGGAGCCTACGAGCAGTACTTC
CDR3aa: CASSTEGAYEQYF

j_gene: TRBJ1-1
d_gene: -
abundance: -
v_gene: TRBV2
CDR3nt: TGTGCCAGCAGTGTTGACAGTTCCACTGAAGCTTTCTTT
CDR3aa: CASSVDSSTEAFF

j_gene: TRBJ2-2
d_gene: TRBD1
abundance: -
v_gene: TRBV7-6
CDR3nt: TGTGCCAGCAGCGCAGAGGGACAGGGGAACACCGGGGAGCTGTTTTTT
CDR3aa: CASSAEGQGNTGELFF

j_gene: TRBJ2-3
d_gene: TRBD2
abundance: -
v_gene: TRBV6-1
CDR3nt: TGTGCCAGCAGTGACCGACGGGGGGGGGCAGATACGCAGTATTTT
CDR3aa: CASSDRRGGADTQYF

j_gene: TRBJ2-3
d_gene: -
abundance: -
v_gene: TRBV7-2
CDR3nt: TGTGCCAGCAGCTCGTCGGGGGGCGGGAGAACAGATACGCAGTATTTT
CDR3aa: CASSSSGGGRTDTQYF

j_gene: TRBJ1-1
d_gene: -
abundance: -
v_gene: TRBV6-1
CDR3nt: TGTGCCAGCAGTGAATGGGAGGGGACTGAAGCTTTCTTT
CDR3aa: CASSEWEGTEAFF

j_gene: TRBJ1-4
d_gene: -
abundance: -
v_gene: TRBV6-6
CDR3nt: TGTGCCAGCAGCTCCGCGGCTTCTGCAACTAATGAAAAACTGTTTTTT
CDR3aa: CASSSAASATNEKLFF

j_gene: TRBJ2-7
d_gene: -
abundance: -
v_gene: TRBV6-5
CDR3nt: TGTGCCAGCAGTTACTCGAGACTAGGCGAGCAGTACTTC
CDR3aa: CASSYSRLGEQYF